This TCR beta chain is from a study of T cell responses to AZD1222 COVID-19 vaccine. This CDR3 spans 17 amino acids. Unmatched junction bases numbered 9, after V lost 0 bases and J lost 5 bases. Germline CDR1 LGHNA, CDR2 YSLEER. Assay: immunoSEQ multiplex PCR; the TCRdb copy retains only in-frame clones and omits some. The sample holds roughly 100,000 clones, over 85% seen once. Sequences were derived from peripheral blood, sampled on day 0 of AZD1222 vaccination. V and J are TRBV4-3 and TRBJ2-5, with 10 bases matching TRBD2. The TCR sequence derives from an adult in good health. The CDR3 reads CASSQDPPGTSEETQYF. The CDR3 DNA follows: TGCGCCAGCAGCCAAGATCCCCCCGGGACTAGCGAGGAGACCCAGTACTTC.